This T cell receptor (beta chain) was found in a study of technical replicates of blood from a few donors. Repertoires were generated with immunoSEQ multiplex PCR, while TCRdb's copy carries only in-frame clones and drops some. The sample includes fewer than 85,000 clones, roughly 92% of them seen just once. Input material: T cells isolated from PBMCs. The source is a human donor in good health.

CDR3 sequence reads: CASSTSGINTGELFF. In DNA, the CDR3 is TGTGCCAGCAGCACTAGCGGGATCAACACCGGGGAGCTGTTTTTT. This chain connects TRBV7-8 to TRBJ2-2; 10 bases agree with TRBD2. The CDR3 runs to 15 residues. The germline V gene encodes CDR1 SGHVS and CDR2 FQNEAQ. Trimming at V came to 5 bases and at J to 2 bases, leaving 2 bases not matched to a gene.